Presented here are 30 T cell receptor beta chains from one specimen sequenced in a study of control samples from healthy donors and cancer patients. The assay was immunoSEQ multiplex PCR, and TCRdb's table has in-frame clones only and misses some. The profile shows 170,000 or so clones, around 91% of them singletons. The specimen was blood. The source of these receptors is a woman between 50 and 59 years old in good health.

The chain joins TRBV6-1 to TRBJ2-1; a possible D gene is TRBD2 (5 bases). V gave up 4 bases and J gave up 0 bases, with 13 bases separating them. CDR3 length: 16 amino acids. Germline V CDR1 and CDR2: MNHNS, SASEGT. The DNA of the CDR3 is TGTGCCAGCAGTGTTGTCGGGGAGAGCTCCTACAATGAGCAGTTCTTC. Its protein is CASSVVGESSYNEQFF.

The chain recombines TRBV5-1 with TRBJ1-1; D not certain. CDR3 length: 17 amino acids. The germline CDR1 and CDR2 sequences are SGHRS and YFSETQ. The V end was cut by 5 bases, the J end by 0 bases, with 20 bases between. CDR3 in amino acids: CASSSQPGRLVNTEAFF. In DNA form, the CDR3 reads TGCGCCAGCAGTTCGCAGCCGGGAAGGTTGGTGAACACTGAAGCTTTCTTT.

The CDR3 coding sequence is TGTGCCAGCAGCCGGACTAGCGGGGGGCCGGGCGAGCAGTACTTC. It yields the protein CASSRTSGGPGEQYF. The chain couples TRBV6-2 or TRBV6-3 to TRBJ2-7; 14 bases are a match to TRBD2. Per the germline V gene, CDR1 is MNHEY and CDR2 is SVGEGT. J lost 6 bases, V lost 6 bases, and 7 bases had no gene match. This CDR3 has 15 amino acids.

This clone occurred a few times. The J gene is TRBJ1-6, the V gene TRBV7-2; D is perhaps TRBD1 (6 bases). V was clipped by 6 bases and J by 6 bases, with 15 bases between them. CDR1 and CDR2 from the germline V gene are SGHTA and FQGNSA. The CDR3 consists of 15 residues. This CDR3 reads CASRLDRLSNSPLHF. The CDR3 DNA sequence: TGTGCCAGCAGACTTGACAGGCTTAGTAATTCACCCCTCCACTTT.

This clone was seen once. The chain is built from TRBV7-2 and TRBJ1-4; 8 bases are a match to TRBD1. Germline CDR1 SGHTA, CDR2 FQGNSA. Trimming took 1 base from V and 7 from J; bases not matched to a gene: 5. CDR3 size: 15 residues. The CDR3 is CASSLGQGAPEKLFF. CDR3 DNA: TGTGCCAGCAGCTTAGGGCAGGGGGCGCCTGAAAAACTGTTTTTT.

The rearrangement links TRBV5-5 to TRBJ1-4, with D perhaps matching TRBD1 (6 bases). V lost 0 bases and J lost 5, with 11 bases in between. The CDR3 totals 15 residues. The V gene's germline CDR1 is SGHKS and CDR2 YYEKEE (reference sequence). The CDR3 region has the DNA TGTGCCAGCAGCTTGGGGGGGCGGCCGAATGAAAAACTGTTTTTT. Translation: CASSLGGRPNEKLFF.

This clone has just a few counts. The rearrangement uses TRBV7-8 and TRBJ1-4; D perhaps matches TRBD1 (5 bases). Trimming took 1 base from V and 4 from J, leaving 13 bases between them. Germline V gene sequence: CDR1 SGHVS, CDR2 FQNEAQ. The CDR3 contains 16 residues. Here the CDR3 reads CASSLGEAGLNEKLFF. CDR3 bases: TGTGCCAGCAGCTTAGGAGAGGCGGGACTTAATGAAAAACTGTTTTTT.

The gene calls are TRBV4-3 and TRBJ1-4, with no clear D. The ends were cut back, 0 bases at V and 3 bases at J, with 11 bases in the middle. Germline assignment: CDR1 LGHNA and CDR2 YSLEER. This CDR3 comprises 16 residues. This CDR3 is CASSQDYQISNEKLFF. The CDR3 DNA reads TGCGCCAGCAGCCAAGATTATCAGATATCTAATGAAAAACTGTTTTTT.

This clone showed up just once. The chain combines TRBV9 with TRBJ2-7; D is unresolved. The V gene lost 4 bases and the J gene lost 1 base, with 12 bases spanning the gap. The CDR3 totals 14 residues. Germline CDR1 is SGDLS and CDR2 is YYNGEE. This chain's CDR3 is CASSIREVSYEQYF. As DNA, the CDR3 is TGTGCCAGCAGCATACGAGAAGTGTCCTACGAGCAGTACTTC.

J is TRBJ2-6 and V is TRBV5-8, with no clear D. The length of the CDR3 is 16 residues. V lost 7 bases to trimming and J lost 0 bases, with 14 bases between them. In germline, CDR1 is SGHTS, CDR2 YDEGEE. Here the CDR3 reads CASALGSSSGANVLTF. In DNA form, the CDR3 reads TGTGCCAGCGCTCTAGGCAGTAGCTCTGGGGCCAACGTCCTGACTTTC.

This chain uses TRBV7-8 with TRBJ1-1; D unresolved. From germline, CDR1 is SGHVS and CDR2 FQNEAQ. The germline V and J ends were trimmed by 4 bases and 1 base, with 13 bases remaining between them. This CDR3 contains 15 residues. The CDR3 loop reads CASSSQTRTNTEAFF. CDR3 nucleotide sequence: TGTGCCAGCAGCTCCCAGACTCGAACGAACACTGAAGCTTTCTTT.

The chain employs TRBV13 and TRBJ2-1; perhaps TRBD2 as D (5 bases). The germline V gene encodes CDR1 PRHDT and CDR2 FYEKMQ (reference sequence). The V gene lost 8 bases and the J gene lost 0 bases, with 14 bases spanning the gap. This CDR3 contains 15 residues. The CDR3 DNA is TGTGCCAGCTCCAGTAGGGAGAGCTCCTACAATGAGCAGTTCTTC. The encoded protein is CASSSRESSYNEQFF.

This clone showed up just once. The gene calls are TRBV5-4 and TRBJ1-2; D is perhaps TRBD1 (5 bases). Trimming removed 0 bases from V and 2 bases from J, with 8 bases in between. Germline CDR1 and CDR2: SGHNT and YYREEE (reference sequence). The CDR3 length is 14 residues. CDR3 in DNA: TGTGCCAGCAGCTTGGCAGGGAGGAACTATGGCTACACCTTC. It is translated as CASSLAGRNYGYTF. The full variable domain, its missing parts supplied by reference TRBV5-4 and TRBJ1-2, is ETGVTQSPTHLIKTRGQQVTLRCSSQSGHNTVSWYQQALGQGPQFIFQYYREEENGRGNFPPRFSGLQFPNYSSELNVNALELDDSALYLCASSLAGRNYGYTFGSGTRLTVV.

This chain joins TRBV11-2 and TRBJ2-3, with D perhaps TRBD2 (7 bases). CDR3 size: 15 residues. Trimming took 4 bases from V and 4 from J, leaving 15 bases between them. The germline gives CDR1 SGHAT, CDR2 FQNNGV. CDR3 DNA: TGTGCCAGCAGCTCTATGGGGGGGGGCTCAGATACGCAGTATTTT. Translation: CASSSMGGGSDTQYF.

This chain connects TRBV5-1 to TRBJ1-1, with D possibly being TRBD1 (6 bases). The CDR3 runs 13 residues. V dropped 3 bases and J dropped 3 bases, with 9 bases sitting between them. CDR1 is SGHRS, CDR2 YFSETQ, per germline. CDR3 coding DNA: TGCGCCAGCAGCTCGGGACAACACACTGAAGCTTTCTTT. Protein: CASSSGQHTEAFF.

About this clone: The same CDR3 also results from other DNA sequences found in this sample. This chain connects TRBV29-1 to TRBJ1-1; D call uncertain. Trimming took 4 bases from V and 2 from J, leaving 5 bases between them. This CDR3 spans 11 amino acids. CDR1 SQVTM and CDR2 ANQGSEA come from the germline V gene. The CDR3 nucleotides read TGCAGCGTTGTGCTTAACACTGAAGCTTTCTTT. Translating it yields CSVVLNTEAFF.

V and J are TRBV3-1 (or the pseudogene TRBV3-2) and TRBJ2-3, with TRBD1 identical over 7 bases. This CDR3 contains 18 residues. The ends lost 1 base at V and 1 base at J; junction bases unmatched: 11. Germline V lookup: CDR1 LGHDT, CDR2 YNNKEL (reference sequence). The CDR3 sequence: CASSQVDRVEVGTDTQYF. The CDR3 DNA reads TGTGCCAGCAGCCAAGTAGACAGGGTTGAGGTTGGCACAGATACGCAGTATTTT.

This chain joins TRBV6-5 and TRBJ2-1, with 11 bases aligning to TRBD2. The CDR3 covers 15 residues. Germline V gene sequence: CDR1 MNHEY, CDR2 SVGAGI. J gave up 4 bases and V 7 bases, and 6 bases lay outside the gene matches. For the CDR3, the DNA is TGTGCCAGCATGCACCCTAGCGGGGGGTACAATGAGCAGTTCTTC. Its protein is CASMHPSGGYNEQFF.

The J gene is TRBJ2-5, the V gene TRBV6-1; 12 bases agree with TRBD2. The length of the CDR3 is 16 residues. V gave up 4 bases and J gave up 2 bases; unmatched junction bases: 5. Germline loops: CDR1 MNHNS, CDR2 SASEGT. CDR3 loop: CASSGPLAGGQETQYF. In DNA, the CDR3 is TGTGCCAGCAGTGGCCCCCTAGCGGGGGGGCAAGAGACCCAGTACTTC.

The chain carries TRBV7-9 and TRBJ2-1; the match to TRBD2 covers 11 bases. Germline CDR1 is SEHNR and CDR2 is FQNEAQ (reference sequence). J lost 8 bases, V lost 2 bases, and 2 bases had no gene match. The CDR3 runs to 14 residues. The DNA of the CDR3 is TGTGCCAGCAGCTTAACTAGCGGGAGTCATGAGCAGTTCTTC. This gives the protein CASSLTSGSHEQFF.

The chain combines TRBV6-5 with TRBJ2-1, with TRBD1 as a possible D gene (6 bases). Germline V gives CDR1 MNHEY, CDR2 SVGAGI. Between the trimmed V and J ends, which lost 0 bases and 8 bases, there was a span of 17 bases. There are 16 residues in the CDR3. CDR3 residues: CASSYSRRGRGYEQFF. The CDR3 nucleotides read TGTGCCAGCAGTTACTCGCGTAGGGGGAGAGGTTATGAGCAGTTCTTC.

The chain combines TRBV3-1 (or the pseudogene TRBV3-2) with TRBJ1-5, with D maybe TRBD1 (5 bases). V dropped 1 base and J dropped 3 bases, with 7 bases sitting between them. Germline loops: CDR1 LGHDT, CDR2 YNNKEL (reference sequence). CDR3 length: 14 amino acids. For the CDR3, the DNA is TGTGCCAGCAGCCAAGCGGGGACCAATCAGCCCCAGCATTTT. Its protein product is CASSQAGTNQPQHF.

The chain combines TRBV6-2 or TRBV6-3 with TRBJ1-6, with a tentative D call TRBD1 (5 bases). The CDR3 runs 18 residues. The germline V gene encodes CDR1 MNHEY and CDR2 SVGEGT. V was shortened by 5 bases and J by 0 bases, with 17 bases between the two germline ends. CDR3 DNA sequence: TGTGCCAGCAGTCGTTCGGGACGTCGGAGCTCCTATAATTCACCCCTCCACTTT. Translation: CASSRSGRRSSYNSPLHF.

The chain joins TRBV4-1 to TRBJ2-2, with D perhaps matching TRBD2 (6 bases). The CDR3 is 16 residues long. Germline V CDR1 and CDR2: MGHRA, YSYEKL. Trimming took off 0 bases at V and 1 base at J, with 9 bases between the two ends. The CDR3 here is CASSQESAGNTGELFF. The CDR3 DNA reads TGCGCCAGCAGCCAAGAATCAGCGGGGAACACCGGGGAGCTGTTTTTT.

This clone was counted only a few times. The chain has TRBV7-8 and TRBJ2-2, with a possible D match to TRBD2 (5 bases). This CDR3 is 17 amino acids long. Between the trimmed V and J ends, which lost 5 bases and 3 bases, there was a span of 19 bases. Germline V gene sequence: CDR1 SGHVS, CDR2 FQNEAQ. The CDR3, as DNA: TGTGCCAGCAGCGTCACGTTTGGGTCTAGCTACACCGGGGAGCTGTTTTTT. This gives the protein CASSVTFGSSYTGELFF.

This chain joins TRBV19 and TRBJ2-6; 8 bases map to TRBD1. Germline values: CDR1 LNHDA, CDR2 SQIVND (reference sequence). The trim removed 8 bases at V and 2 bases at J, leaving 5 bases unmatched. The CDR3 length is 15 residues. The CDR3: CASRDRGAGANVLTF. The CDR3 DNA sequence: TGTGCCAGTCGAGACAGGGGAGCTGGGGCCAACGTCCTGACTTTC.

Remarks on this clone: The identical CDR3 is also encoded by other nucleotide sequences in the sample. This chain links TRBV4-3 with TRBJ2-1, with unresolved D. Deletions cut 8 bases from V and 4 bases from J, with 6 bases between. The CDR3 consists of 11 residues. Per germline, CDR1 LGHNA and CDR2 YSLEER. The CDR3 reads CASGSYNEQFF. The CDR3 DNA reads TGCGCCAGCGGTTCTTACAATGAGCAGTTCTTC.

The CDR3 region has the DNA TGCGCCAGCAGCCAAGATAAGGACTATGAAGCTTTCTTT. Protein sequence: CASSQDKDYEAFF. The rearrangement joins TRBV4-1 to TRBJ1-1; D unresolved. Germline V gene lookup returns CDR1 MGHRA and CDR2 YSYEKL. Trimming left V 0 bases short and J 7 bases short, with 9 bases between. The CDR3 length is 13 residues.

The chain combines TRBV24-1 with TRBJ1-2, with D tentatively TRBD1 (5 bases). Germline assignment: CDR1 KGHDR and CDR2 SFDVKD. This CDR3 has 14 residues. Trimming cost V 4 bases and J 6 bases, with 14 bases left between them. This CDR3 is CATSDAGRSNGYTF. The CDR3 DNA reads as TGTGCCACCAGTGACGCAGGGAGGTCGAATGGCTACACCTTC.

This rearrangement joins TRBV11-2 to TRBJ1-2; D gene uncertain. Germline CDR1 reads SGHAT; CDR2 reads FQNNGV. Trimming cost V 0 bases and J 3 bases, with 14 bases left between them. This CDR3 has 16 amino acids. As DNA, the CDR3 is TGTGCCAGCAGCTTAGATTGGCAGGTCCCGGACTATGGCTACACCTTC. As protein: CASSLDWQVPDYGYTF.